Here is one T cell receptor beta chain with its context. Antigen: not known. The CDR3 extends over 14 amino acids. V lost 8 bases and J lost 0, with 12 bases in between. Per germline, CDR1 MNHEY and CDR2 SMNVEV (reference sequence). The data originate from a study of cytomegalovirus exposure and HLA in healthy donors. With 60 Vbeta and 13 Jbeta primers, the PCR was carried out. Some clones are missing from TCRdb's copy, which holds only in-frame ones; the method was immunoSEQ multiplex PCR. This sample has over 110,000 clones, with around 72% found just once. Study outcomes and limitations: In a later analysis, productive TCRs from donors in an Asian-associated ancestry cluster reportedly carried fewer N-insertions than the cohort mean.

This sequence joins TRBV27 and TRBJ2-3; TRBD2 might be the D (7 bases). This sequence was found in a woman in her thirties or forties in good health and CMV-seronegative. The specimen sequenced was PBMCs. CDR3: CASYAGASTDTQYF. For the CDR3, the DNA is TGTGCCAGCTACGCGGGGGCGAGCACAGATACGCAGTATTTT.